Shown below are 3 T cell receptor beta chains from a single sample sequenced in a study of CD8+ T cells in alopecia areata. Following RNA extraction, reverse transcription yielded cDNA that acted as the sequencing template. TCRdb's table, derived via immunoSEQ multiplex PCR, lists solely in-frame clones and lacks some. Of 180,000 or so clones in the sample, over 45% were seen once. Regarding treatment: oral pan-JAK inhibitor, 5-10 mg twice daily. This specimen was CD4+ T cells sorted from blood, taken at week 24, from a patient treated with tofacitinib. The receptors were gathered from a human donor with alopecia areata.

CDR3 region: CASSVAQNYGYTF. CDR3 coding DNA: TGTGCCAGCAGCGTAGCACAGAACTATGGCTACACCTTC. V is TRBV9 and J is TRBJ1-2; D unclear. The V gene lost 0 bases and the J gene lost 2 bases, with 5 bases spanning the gap. The CDR3 covers 13 residues. Germline loops: CDR1 SGDLS, CDR2 YYNGEE.

The chain is built from TRBV7-2 and TRBJ2-5; TRBD2 matches at 10 bases. There are 16 residues in the CDR3. The germline gives CDR1 SGHTA, CDR2 FQGNSA. V was pared by 3 bases and J by 2 bases, with 6 bases of the junction left unmatched. For the CDR3, the DNA is TGTGCCAGCAGCTTGTATTCTAGCGGGGGACAAGAGACCCAGTACTTC. As protein: CASSLYSSGGQETQYF.

This clone was observed once. The chain has TRBV18 and TRBJ1-2; 10 positions agree with TRBD1. Germline values: CDR1 KGHSH, CDR2 LQKENI. The CDR3 runs 14 residues. V trimming: 3 bases; J trimming: 6 bases; junction bases outside the gene matches: 4. The CDR3 is CASSPEGQGNGYTF. The CDR3 nucleotides read TGTGCCAGCTCACCGGAGGGACAGGGGAATGGCTACACCTTC.